This T cell receptor (beta chain) was documented in a study of breast tumors, draining lymph nodes, adjacent tissues (dated by TCRdb to the mid-2010s). As for the study more broadly: Breast cancer patients provided tumor, adjacent nontumor tissue and axillary lymph nodes, and the study compared the TCR beta repertoires across these three sources. The study aimed to assess the relationships and possible T-cell exchange between tumor, surrounding tissue and draining lymph node repertoires in human breast cancer. What the research found in general, with its limitations: The conclusion that tumor T cells originate in lymph nodes was presented as consistent with a hypothesis rather than as directly demonstrated. In luminal-like breast cancer, tumor and nontumor tissue repertoires resembled each other significantly more than in basal-like breast cancer. Tumors showed preferential V and J gene usage, and their T-cell repertoire diversity fell below that of lymph nodes yet above that of nontumor tissue. The data were considered consistent with most tumor T cells being derived from the lymph node and subsequently expanding within tumor tissue.

Lymph node samples were obtained from the axillary draining lymph nodes of breast cancer patients. V is clipped by 4 bases and J by 7 bases, and the sequence between their germline boundaries is 14 bases long. Reading the germline V gene (reference sequence) gives CDR1 GTSNPN and CDR2 SVGIG. The CDR3 starts with the cysteine, ends with the phenylalanine, and has 13 residues. Of the read, only the CDR3 DNA is kept; its 39 bases are in frame from base 1. This clonotype was detected many times. The clone's antigen remains unknown. No base qualities exist here, and no much larger clone lies one base off it. The sequencing machine was an Illumina HiSeq 2000. TCR beta chain libraries were generated through multiplex PCR amplification. The amplified TCR beta chain products were analyzed by high-throughput sequencing. The public reads were reanalyzed by TCRdb: fastp trimming at Q25, MiXCR alignment, in-frame beta chains only. Rows with a matching CDR3 protein are joined into one entry that keeps the most common DNA and genes. This sample comprises about 270,000 distinct CDR3 sequences, 30% to 35% of them detected only once. 0.85% to 1.3% of the sample goes to the ten largest clones.

The receptor's source is a female donor with breast cancer. Some clones in this sample may be carry-over from other donors' samples. The sequence is built from TRBV30 and TRBJ1-5; the D gene assignment is ambiguous. The specimen was axillary lymph node tissue. The CDR3 in this case is CAWNKALGQPQHF. Read as DNA, the sequence is TGTGCCTGGAATAAGGCCCTAGGGCAGCCCCAGCATTTT.